One and the same sample provided the 8 T cell receptor beta chains below, sequenced in a study of human T cells and chemical hapten exposure. Time point described: patch test 3, about 24 weeks after DPC sensitization. This sample's treatment: therapeutic diphenylcyclopropenone sensitization with weekly scalp DPC. TCRdb used MiXCR to reprocess the RACE reads, holding one entry per CDR3 protein. The sample carries under 200,000 distinct CDR3 sequences, roughly 25% recorded once. The sequences come from whole blood, collected in connection with sensitization to the hapten diphenylcyclopropenone (DPC). The receptors derive from a woman younger than 35 with alopecia areata. Some clones in this sample may be carry-over from other donors' samples.

This clonotype appeared a few times. V gene TRBV27 combines with J gene TRBJ2-5; 8 nucleotides align to TRBD2. The junction had 10 bases not matched to a gene; V was cut back by 4 bases and J by 3 bases. The germline V gene encodes CDR1 MNHEY and CDR2 SMNVEV (reference sequence). CDR3 length: 16 amino acids. CDR3 sequence reads: CASSSPRGEGEETQYF. CDR3 nucleotide sequence: TGTGCCAGCAGTTCTCCGCGGGGGGAGGGGGAAGAGACCCAGTACTTC.

The chain is built from TRBV29-1 and TRBJ1-3; D is uncertain. Trimming removed 5 bases at V and 4 bases at J, with 12 bases between. Looked up from germline, CDR1 is SQVTM and CDR2 is ANQGSEA. The CDR3 is 13 residues long. The CDR3 nucleotides are TGCAGCGTTACGGGCCCTGGAGGAAACACCATATATTTT. Its protein is CSVTGPGGNTIYF.

V and J are TRBV7-8 and TRBJ2-1; D is unclear. From germline, CDR1 is SGHVS and CDR2 FQNEAQ. This CDR3 is built from 12 residues. The V and J ends lost 4 bases and 9 bases respectively, with 10 bases between them. The CDR3 loop is CASSSFLGEQFF. In nucleotides, the CDR3 is TGTGCCAGCAGCTCATTTTTGGGTGAGCAGTTCTTC.

The V and J genes are TRBV3-1 and TRBJ2-1, with D unclear. This CDR3 spans 13 amino acids. Germline CDR1 and CDR2: LGHDT and YNNKEL (reference sequence). Trimming took off 1 base at V and 4 bases at J, with 5 bases between the two ends. DNA for the CDR3: TGTGCCAGCAGCCAAGCCGGTTACAATGAGCAGTTCTTC. Translating gives CASSQAGYNEQFF.

The sample holds a few counts of this clonotype. The chain links TRBV10-3 to TRBJ2-3, with a tentative D call TRBD1 (5 bases). The CDR3 spans 14 residues. The germline gives CDR1 ENHRY, CDR2 SYGVKD. V was shortened by 4 bases and J by 2 bases, with 10 bases between the two germline ends. The CDR3 is CAISAEDNTDTQYF. CDR3 bases: TGTGCCATCAGTGCCGAGGACAACACAGATACGCAGTATTTT.

The gene calls are TRBV6-5 and TRBJ2-3; no definite D call. Germline V CDR1 and CDR2: MNHEY, SVGAGI. V lost 3 bases and J 1 base, leaving 8 bases between the germline ends. This CDR3 has 14 amino acids. In DNA, the CDR3 is TGTGCCAGCAGTTATGGGCAGGGCACAGATACGCAGTATTTT. This gives the protein CASSYGQGTDTQYF.

The chain employs TRBV18 and TRBJ2-6; D is perhaps TRBD1 (6 bases). In germline, CDR1 is KGHSH, CDR2 LQKENI. There are 17 residues in the CDR3. The germline V and J ends were trimmed by 0 bases and 0 bases, with 9 bases remaining between them. CDR3 residues: CASSPPGQLSGANVLTF. The CDR3 nucleotides are TGTGCCAGCTCACCACCGGGACAACTCTCTGGGGCCAACGTCCTGACTTTC. The whole variable domain, remainder taken from reference TRBV18 and TRBJ2-6, is NAGVMQNPRHLVRRRGQEARLRCSPMKGHSHVYWYRQLPEEGLKFMVYLQKENIIDESGMPKERFSAEFPKEGPSILRIQQVVRGDSAAYFCASSPPGQLSGANVLTFGAGSRLTVL.

This chain connects TRBV18 to TRBJ1-5; weak D call: TRBD1 (6 bases). V gave up 3 bases and J gave up 4 bases, with 13 bases separating them. Germline V lookup: CDR1 KGHSH, CDR2 LQKENI. The CDR3 covers 15 residues. This CDR3 reads CASSPEGGTNQPQHF. CDR3 coding DNA: TGTGCCAGCTCACCCGAGGGGGGGACGAATCAGCCCCAGCATTTT.